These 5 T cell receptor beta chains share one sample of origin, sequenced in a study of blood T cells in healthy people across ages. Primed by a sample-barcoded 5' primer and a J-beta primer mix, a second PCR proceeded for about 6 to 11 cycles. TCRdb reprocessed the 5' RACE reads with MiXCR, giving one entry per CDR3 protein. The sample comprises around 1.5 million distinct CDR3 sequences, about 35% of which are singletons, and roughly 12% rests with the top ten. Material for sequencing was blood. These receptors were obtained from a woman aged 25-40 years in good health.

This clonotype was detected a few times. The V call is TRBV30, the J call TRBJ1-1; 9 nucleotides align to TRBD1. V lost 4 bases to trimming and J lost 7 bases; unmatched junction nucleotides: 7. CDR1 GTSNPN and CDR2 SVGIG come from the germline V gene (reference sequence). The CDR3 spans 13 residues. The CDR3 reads CAWTQGASVEAFF. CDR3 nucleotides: TGTGCCTGGACACAGGGGGCATCAGTTGAAGCTTTCTTT.

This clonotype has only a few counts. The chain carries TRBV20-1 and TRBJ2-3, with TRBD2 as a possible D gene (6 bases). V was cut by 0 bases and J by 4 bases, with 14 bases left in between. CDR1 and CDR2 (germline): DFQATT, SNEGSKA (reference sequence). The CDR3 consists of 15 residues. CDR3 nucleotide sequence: TGCAGTGCTAGAGATTTACACGGGAGCGCAGATACGCAGTATTTT. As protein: CSARDLHGSADTQYF.

In DNA, the CDR3 is TGCAGTGCTAGAGACCCACGGGAGCAGAGCACAGATACGCAGTATTTT. It specifies CSARDPREQSTDTQYF. The V and J genes are TRBV20-1 and TRBJ2-3, with a tentative D call TRBD2 (6 bases). This CDR3 contains 16 residues. V dropped 0 bases and J dropped 0 bases, with 13 bases sitting between them. Germline V gene sequence: CDR1 DFQATT, CDR2 SNEGSKA (reference sequence).

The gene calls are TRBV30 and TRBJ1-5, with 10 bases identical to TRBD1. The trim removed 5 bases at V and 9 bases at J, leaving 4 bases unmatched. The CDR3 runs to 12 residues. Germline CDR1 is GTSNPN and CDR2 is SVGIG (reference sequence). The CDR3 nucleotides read TGTGCCTGGGGGGGACAGGGGATGCCCCAGCATTTT. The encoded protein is CAWGGQGMPQHF.

The CDR3 DNA reads TGTGCCAGCAGTTACGGGCGTAGTTCCTACGAGCAGTACTTC. Protein: CASSYGRSSYEQYF. J is TRBJ2-7 and V is TRBV6-6; D gene uncertain. Per the germline V gene, CDR1 is MNHNY and CDR2 is SVGAGI (reference sequence). The length of the CDR3 is 14 residues. Trimming took 2 bases from V and 1 from J, leaving 9 bases between them.